Below are 28 T cell receptor beta chains sequenced from a single sample in a study of blood T cell repertoires in COVID-19. Clones were sequenced by immunoSEQ multiplex PCR, and TCRdb holds only the in-frame ones, with some missing. The top ten clones hold about 5% of a sample with roughly 70,000 clones, 89% of them seen once. Material: peripheral blood. These TCRs come from a woman aged 50 to 65 with active COVID-19.

The chain combines TRBV30 with TRBJ1-2; 7 bases match TRBD1. The J segment lost 4 bases and the V segment lost 0 bases, leaving 8 bases of the junction unmatched. The CDR3 has 15 amino acids. CDR1 is GTSNPN, CDR2 SVGIG, per germline (reference sequence). CDR3 in amino acids: CAWSVLGTASYGYTF. The CDR3 DNA is TGTGCCTGGAGTGTACTTGGGACAGCAAGCTATGGCTACACCTTC.

The chain is built from TRBV9 and TRBJ2-2; TRBD2 matches 8 bases. V gave up 2 bases and J gave up 4 bases; unmatched junction bases: 4. Germline lookup yields CDR1 SGDLS and CDR2 YYNGEE. The CDR3 has 15 amino acids. Here the CDR3 DNA reads TGTGCCAGCAGCGTGACTAGCGTTTCCACCGGGGAGCTGTTTTTT. Its protein is CASSVTSVSTGELFF.

The rearrangement links TRBV6-2 or TRBV6-3 to TRBJ2-3; 10 nucleotides agree with TRBD2. This CDR3 spans 16 amino acids. Losses at the gene ends were 4 bases for V and 2 bases for J; bases not matched to a gene: 6. Germline V gene data show CDR1 as MNHEY and CDR2 as SVGEGT. CDR3 protein: CASSSRTSGVTDTQYF. Written as DNA, the CDR3 is TGTGCCAGCAGTTCCCGGACTAGCGGAGTCACAGATACGCAGTATTTT.

The genes are TRBV5-1 and TRBJ2-7; 7 bases align to TRBD1. This CDR3 region has 13 residues. Germline V gene data show CDR1 as SGHRS and CDR2 as YFSETQ. V trimming: 7 bases; J trimming: 4 bases; junction bases outside the gene matches: 8. The CDR3 reads CASAGQALYEQYF. DNA of the CDR3: TGCGCCAGCGCCGGACAGGCATTGTACGAGCAGTACTTC.

This chain connects TRBV5-6 to TRBJ1-6; TRBD1 matches 7 bases. CDR1 is SGHDT, CDR2 YYEEEE, per germline. V was clipped by 3 bases and J by 7 bases; unmatched bases: 10. CDR3 length equals 16 residues. The CDR3 sequence: CASSSLRDRTNSPLHF. CDR3 bases: TGTGCCAGCAGCTCTCTCCGGGACAGAACAAATTCACCCCTCCACTTT.

The chain carries TRBV4-1 and TRBJ2-5; 10 nucleotides match TRBD1. Trimming removed 4 bases from V and 4 bases from J; junction bases left unmatched: 6. CDR1 and CDR2 from the germline V gene are MGHRA and YSYEKL. CDR3 size: 15 residues. The DNA of the CDR3 is TGCGCCAGCAGCCCAGGGACAGGGGTTGTAGAGACCCAGTACTTC. Translated, it gives CASSPGTGVVETQYF.

The chain carries TRBV5-1 and TRBJ1-2, with 10 bases that match TRBD1. The length of the CDR3 is 12 residues. V trimming: 4 bases; J trimming: 8 bases; junction bases outside the gene matches: 2. The germline CDR1 and CDR2 sequences are SGHRS and YFSETQ. In DNA, the CDR3 is TGCGCCAGCAGCGTGACAGGGGGCGGCTACACCTTC. Translation gives CASSVTGGGYTF.

The chain joins TRBV28 to TRBJ2-1; TRBD1 agrees at 7 bases. V trimming: 6 bases; J trimming: 5 bases; junction bases outside the gene matches: 7. Germline V gives CDR1 MDHEN, CDR2 SYDVKM. The CDR3 is made up of 14 amino acids. The CDR3 DNA reads TGTGCCAGCAGGGAGGACAGGCGTGACAATGAGCAGTTCTTC. This gives the protein CASREDRRDNEQFF.

Only a few counts were recorded for this clone. This chain links TRBV4-2 with TRBJ2-7; TRBD2 agrees at 12 bases. Germline V CDR1 and CDR2: LGHNA, YNFKEQ. J gave up 2 bases and V 1 base, and 9 bases lay outside the gene matches. The CDR3 covers 18 residues. In DNA, the CDR3 is TGTGCCAGCAGCCAAGGACTAGCGGGAGTAGCTGATGCCTACGAGCAGTACTTC. It is translated as CASSQGLAGVADAYEQYF.

This clone was counted once. This rearrangement joins TRBV11-2 to TRBJ2-4; TRBD2 matches 10 bases. The CDR3 runs to 15 residues. With V trimmed by 6 bases and J by 3 bases, 5 bases remained unmatched. CDR1 is SGHAT, CDR2 FQNNGV, per germline. The CDR3 spells CASRAVAGGKNIQYF. For the CDR3, the DNA is TGTGCCAGCAGAGCTGTAGCGGGAGGCAAAAACATTCAGTACTTC.

V usage is TRBV19 and J usage is TRBJ2-5; weak D call: TRBD1 (5 bases). CDR3 length: 13 amino acids. Trimming stripped 4 bases from V and 5 bases from J, with 11 bases between. Germline lookup yields CDR1 LNHDA and CDR2 SQIVND (reference sequence). In DNA, the CDR3 is TGTGCCAGTAGTAGTAGGGGAAGCGAGACCCAGTACTTC. Protein: CASSSRGSETQYF.

This clone was seen only a few times. V usage is TRBV7-5 and J usage is TRBJ2-7; the D call TRBD2 from the table was never checked on the DNA. TRBV7-5 is a pseudogene segment. This CDR3 is built from 10 residues. The CDR3 here is CARSPTSRNF. In DNA form, the CDR3 reads TGTGCCAGAAGCCCTACTAGCAGGAACTTC.

This chain uses TRBV5-1 with TRBJ1-5; 8 bases line up with TRBD1. Trimming removed 4 bases from V and 4 bases from J; junction bases left unmatched: 7. CDR3 length: 15 amino acids. The germline CDR1 and CDR2 sequences are SGHRS and YFSETQ. CDR3 DNA: TGCGCCAGCAGCCAAACAGGGGGAGGGAATCAGCCCCAGCATTTT. It yields the protein CASSQTGGGNQPQHF.

The rearrangement links TRBV10-3 to TRBJ2-5, with 15 bases lining up with TRBD2. V shed 5 bases, J shed 5 bases, and the junction held 3 bases outside the gene matches. The CDR3 has 15 amino acids. Germline lookup yields CDR1 ENHRY and CDR2 SYGVKD. CDR3 in DNA: TGTGCCATCAGTCCCGGACTAGCGGGAGGGGAGACCCAGTACTTC. This encodes CAISPGLAGGETQYF.

This clone was detected a few times. The CDR3 region has the DNA TGCGCCAGCAGCCGGGAGTACCAAGAGACCCAGTACTTC. Its translation is CASSREYQETQYF. This chain links TRBV5-1 with TRBJ2-5, with D possibly matching TRBD2 (6 bases). V dropped 4 bases and J dropped 0 bases, with 7 bases sitting between them. From germline, CDR1 is SGHRS and CDR2 YFSETQ. The CDR3 spans 13 residues.

This clone was seen once. The chain carries TRBV28 and TRBJ2-5; 8 nucleotides agree with TRBD2. This CDR3 has 15 amino acids. V shed 5 bases and J 5 bases; nucleotides not matched to a gene: 10. CDR1 and CDR2 from the germline V gene are MDHEN and SYDVKM. The CDR3 loop reads CASSQTPGLGETQYF. The CDR3 bases are TGTGCCAGCAGTCAGACACCGGGACTAGGGGAGACCCAGTACTTC. Together with reference TRBV28 and TRBJ2-5, the CDR3 gives the full variable domain: DVKVTQSSRYLVKRTGEKVFLECVQDMDHENMFWYRQDPGLGLRLIYFSYDVKMKEKGDIPEGYSVSREKKERFSLILESASTNQTSMYLCASSQTPGLGETQYFGPGTRLLVL.

This sequence joins TRBV10-3 and TRBJ2-2; 8 nucleotides line up with TRBD2. This CDR3 contains 14 residues. From germline, CDR1 is ENHRY and CDR2 SYGVKD. Trimming took 6 bases from V and 1 from J; bases not matched to a gene: 1. Written as DNA, the CDR3 is TGTGCCATCAGCGGGACTAGGAACACCGGGGAGCTGTTTTTT. The encoded protein is CAISGTRNTGELFF.

This chain connects TRBV13 to TRBJ2-6; 13 bases match TRBD2. Unmatched junction bases numbered 4, after V lost 5 bases and J lost 0 bases. The CDR3 spans 18 residues. CDR1 is PRHDT and CDR2 is FYEKMQ in the germline V gene (reference sequence). The DNA of the CDR3 is TGTGCCAGCAGCCCGGGACTAGCGGGGAGCTCTGGGGCCAACGTCCTGACTTTC. Protein sequence: CASSPGLAGSSGANVLTF.

The rearrangement uses TRBV25-1 and TRBJ2-7; TRBD2 matches at 7 bases. Germline CDR1 is MGHDK and CDR2 is SYGVNS. V lost 2 bases to trimming and J lost 0 bases; unmatched junction nucleotides: 1. The CDR3 consists of 14 residues. CDR3 in amino acids: CASSERDYSYEQYF. As DNA, the CDR3 is TGTGCCAGCAGTGAACGGGACTACTCCTACGAGCAGTACTTC.

The V call is TRBV30, the J call TRBJ2-7, with 8 nucleotides matching TRBD2. The CDR3 has 15 amino acids. With V trimmed by 1 base and J by 7 bases, 12 bases remained unmatched. In germline, CDR1 is GTSNPN, CDR2 SVGIG (reference sequence). DNA of the CDR3: TGTGCCTGGAGTGCGAAGGCGGGGGGAGGTATAGAGCAGTACTTC. This encodes CAWSAKAGGGIEQYF.

J is TRBJ2-2 and V is TRBV7-9; D perhaps matches TRBD2 (5 bases). Deletions cut 4 bases from V and 5 bases from J, with 8 bases between. CDR3 size: 13 residues. Germline values: CDR1 SEHNR, CDR2 FQNEAQ (reference sequence). The CDR3 loop is CASSYTRTGELFF. The CDR3 nucleotides are TGTGCCAGCAGCTATACTAGAACCGGGGAGCTGTTTTTT.

This chain uses TRBV6-5 with TRBJ2-1; TRBD2 matches at 7 bases. CDR1 is MNHEY, CDR2 SVGAGI, per germline. Germline trimming cut 10 bases from V and 6 bases from J; bases unmatched to any gene: 3. This CDR3 region has 11 residues. The CDR3 bases are TGTGCCACCGGGGGGACCAATGAGCAGTTCTTC. This sequence encodes CATGGTNEQFF.

The chain joins TRBV5-3 to TRBJ2-3, with a tentative D call TRBD2 (7 bases). Being an ORF, TRBV5-3 has a function that is uncertain. V was cut by 5 bases and J by 0 bases, with 16 bases left in between. CDR3 length: 16 residues. CDR3 in amino acids: CARRHDCGGSTDTQYF. The DNA of the CDR3 is TGTGCCAGAAGACATGATTGCGGGGGCAGCACAGATACGCAGTATTTT.

The chain has TRBV3-1 (or the pseudogene TRBV3-2) and TRBJ2-1; 7 nucleotides match TRBD2. Germline CDR1 is LGHDT and CDR2 is YNNKEL (reference sequence). With V trimmed by 2 bases and J by 3 bases, 4 bases remained unmatched. The length of the CDR3 is 15 residues. CDR3 residues: CASSQNGRRYNEQFF. The CDR3 DNA sequence: TGTGCCAGCAGCCAAAACGGGAGGCGCTACAATGAGCAGTTCTTC.

For the CDR3, the DNA is TGTGCCAGCAGCGCGTTACAGGGGACCTTCCCTGAAGCTTTCTTT. As protein: CASSALQGTFPEAFF. This chain connects TRBV11-2 to TRBJ1-1; 7 bases line up with TRBD1. This CDR3 has 15 amino acids. The germline CDR1 and CDR2 sequences are SGHAT and FQNNGV. Trimming took 5 bases from V and 6 from J; bases not matched to a gene: 12.

The chain combines TRBV11-3 with TRBJ2-3; 7 bases match TRBD1. With V trimmed by 4 bases and J by 4 bases, 5 bases remained unmatched. The CDR3 has 14 amino acids. Germline loops: CDR1 SGHNT, CDR2 YENEEA. CDR3 region: CASSSLTGADTQYF. The CDR3 nucleotides are TGTGCCAGCAGCTCCTTAACAGGGGCAGATACGCAGTATTTT.

V usage is TRBV7-8 and J usage is TRBJ2-4; 9 bases align to TRBD1. Germline trimming cut 5 bases from V and 8 bases from J; bases unmatched to any gene: 16. The CDR3 is 17 amino acids. The germline gives CDR1 SGHVS, CDR2 FQNEAQ. CDR3 residues: CASSDPLRDRVLDIQYF. The CDR3 DNA is TGTGCCAGCAGCGACCCCCTAAGGGACAGGGTTTTGGACATTCAGTACTTC.

This clone counts as medium-sized. The V call is TRBV10-2, the J call TRBJ1-1; 7 nucleotides line up with TRBD1. This CDR3 has 13 amino acids. Germline V gene data show CDR1 as WSHSY and CDR2 as SAAADI. Trimming took 7 bases from V and 7 from J; bases not matched to a gene: 9. For the CDR3, the DNA is TGCGCCAGCACCGAGACAGGGCAGGGTGAAGCTTTCTTT. As protein: CASTETGQGEAFF.